The clone carrying this T cell receptor (beta chain) was observed a single time. Germline CDR1 and CDR2: SGHAT and FQNNGV. This CDR3 region has 16 residues. J was trimmed by 5 bases and V by 5 bases; bases with no gene match: 8. This sample was taken from a study of sequential checkpoint blockade in melanoma. Libraries were prepared by immunoSEQ multiplex PCR; TCRdb keeps only in-frame clonotypes and omits some of them. The sample consists of tens of thousands of clones, 82% of them appearing once. Treatment indicated: randomized to nivolumab then ipilimumab (arm A) or the reverse (arm B). V gene TRBV11-2 combines with J gene TRBJ2-1; 11 bases line up with TRBD1. Sample: CD8+ T cells sorted from blood (inferred from file names), taken from a patient given nivolumab and ipilimumab in sequence. The TCR sequence derives from a human donor with melanoma. The CDR3 spells CASSPRTGGGHNEQFF. As DNA, the CDR3 is TGTGCCAGCAGCCCCCGGACAGGGGGCGGCCACAATGAGCAGTTCTTC.